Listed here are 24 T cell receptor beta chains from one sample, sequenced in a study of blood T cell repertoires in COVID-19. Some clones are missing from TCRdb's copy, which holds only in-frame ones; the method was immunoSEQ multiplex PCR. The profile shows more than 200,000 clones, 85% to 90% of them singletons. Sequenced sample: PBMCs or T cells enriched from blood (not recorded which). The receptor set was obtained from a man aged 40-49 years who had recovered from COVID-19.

Written as DNA, the CDR3 is TGTGCCTGGAGTCCGCCCGGGACTAGCGACGAGCAGTACTTC. Translating it yields CAWSPPGTSDEQYF. The V and J genes are TRBV30 and TRBJ2-7, with 10 bases identical to TRBD2. The CDR3 is 14 amino acids. The ends lost 2 bases at V and 5 bases at J; junction bases unmatched: 6. Germline-derived CDR1 and CDR2 are GTSNPN and SVGIG (reference sequence).

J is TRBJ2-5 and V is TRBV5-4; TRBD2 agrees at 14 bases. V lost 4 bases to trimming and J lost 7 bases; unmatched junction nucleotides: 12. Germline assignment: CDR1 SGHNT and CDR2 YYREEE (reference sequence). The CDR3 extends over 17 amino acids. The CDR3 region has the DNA TGTGCCAGCAGCAAGGGGACTAGCGGGAGCTCAAGGGGGACCCAGTACTTC. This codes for CASSKGTSGSSRGTQYF.

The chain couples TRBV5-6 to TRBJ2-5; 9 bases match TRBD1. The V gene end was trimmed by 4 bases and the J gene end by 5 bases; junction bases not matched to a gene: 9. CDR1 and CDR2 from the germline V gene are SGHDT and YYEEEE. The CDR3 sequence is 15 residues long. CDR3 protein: CASSMGQGALETQYF. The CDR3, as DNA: TGTGCCAGCAGCATGGGACAGGGAGCGCTGGAGACCCAGTACTTC.

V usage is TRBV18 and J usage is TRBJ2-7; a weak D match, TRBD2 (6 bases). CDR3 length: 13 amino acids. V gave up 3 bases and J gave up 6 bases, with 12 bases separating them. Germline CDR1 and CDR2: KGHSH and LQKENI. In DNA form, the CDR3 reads TGTGCCAGCTCACCCCGGGGAGGTGTCGAGCAGTACTTC. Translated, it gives CASSPRGGVEQYF. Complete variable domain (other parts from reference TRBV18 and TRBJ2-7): NAGVMQNPRHLVRRRGQEARLRCSPMKGHSHVYWYRQLPEEGLKFMVYLQKENIIDESGMPKERFSAEFPKEGPSILRIQQVVRGDSAAYFCASSPRGGVEQYFGPGTRLTVT.

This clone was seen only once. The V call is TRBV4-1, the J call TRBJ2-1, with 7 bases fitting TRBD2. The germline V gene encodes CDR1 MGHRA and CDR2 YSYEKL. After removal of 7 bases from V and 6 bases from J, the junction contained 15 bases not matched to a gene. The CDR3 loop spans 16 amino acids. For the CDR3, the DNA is TGCGCCAGCAAGCTGGGGCTAGCGGATCCCTTCAATGAGCAGTTCTTC. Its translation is CASKLGLADPFNEQFF.

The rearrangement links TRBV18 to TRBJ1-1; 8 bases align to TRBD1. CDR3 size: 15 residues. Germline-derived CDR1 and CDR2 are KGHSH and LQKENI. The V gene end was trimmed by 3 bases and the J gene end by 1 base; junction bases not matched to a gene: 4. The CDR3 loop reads CASSPWTGRNTEAFF. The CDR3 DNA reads TGTGCCAGCTCACCGTGGACAGGGCGGAACACTGAAGCTTTCTTT.

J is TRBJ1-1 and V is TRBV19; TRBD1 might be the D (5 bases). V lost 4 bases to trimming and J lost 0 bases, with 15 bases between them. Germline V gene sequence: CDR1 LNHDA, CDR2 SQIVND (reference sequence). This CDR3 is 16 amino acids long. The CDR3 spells CASSRNHRYMNTEAFF. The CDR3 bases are TGTGCCAGTAGTAGGAACCACAGGTACATGAACACTGAAGCTTTCTTT.

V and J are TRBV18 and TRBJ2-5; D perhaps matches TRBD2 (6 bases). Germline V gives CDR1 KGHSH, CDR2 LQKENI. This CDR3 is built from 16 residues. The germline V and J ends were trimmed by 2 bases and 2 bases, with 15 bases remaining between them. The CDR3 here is CASSPAGLRGQETQYF. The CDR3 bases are TGTGCCAGCTCACCAGCGGGGTTGCGGGGACAAGAGACCCAGTACTTC.

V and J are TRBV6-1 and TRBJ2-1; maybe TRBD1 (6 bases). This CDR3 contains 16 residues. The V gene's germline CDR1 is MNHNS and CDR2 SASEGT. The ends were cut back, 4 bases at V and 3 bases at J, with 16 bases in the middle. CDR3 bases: TGTGCCAGCAGTGCACCTACAGGGAGTATCTACAATGAGCAGTTCTTC. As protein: CASSAPTGSIYNEQFF.

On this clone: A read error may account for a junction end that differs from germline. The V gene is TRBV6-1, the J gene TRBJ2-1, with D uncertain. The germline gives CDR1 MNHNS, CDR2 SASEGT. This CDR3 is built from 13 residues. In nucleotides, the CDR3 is TGTGCCAGCGGTGACACAAACTACAATGAGCAGTTCTTC. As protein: CASGDTNYNEQFF.

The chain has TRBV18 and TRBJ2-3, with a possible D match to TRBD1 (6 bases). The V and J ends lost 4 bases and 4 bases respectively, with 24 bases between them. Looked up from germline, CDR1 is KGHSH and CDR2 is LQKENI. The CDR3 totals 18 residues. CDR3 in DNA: TGTGCCAGCTCACAAGGGAGAGTCACAGGGTTCGTGGCAGATACGCAGTATTTT. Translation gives CASSQGRVTGFVADTQYF.

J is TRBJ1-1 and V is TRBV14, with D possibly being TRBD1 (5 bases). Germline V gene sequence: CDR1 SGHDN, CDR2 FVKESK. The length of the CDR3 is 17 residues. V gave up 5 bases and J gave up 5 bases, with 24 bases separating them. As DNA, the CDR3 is TGTGCCAGCAGCAAAAGGGTCGCAGGGAAATTATTAACTGAAGCTTTCTTT. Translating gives CASSKRVAGKLLTEAFF.

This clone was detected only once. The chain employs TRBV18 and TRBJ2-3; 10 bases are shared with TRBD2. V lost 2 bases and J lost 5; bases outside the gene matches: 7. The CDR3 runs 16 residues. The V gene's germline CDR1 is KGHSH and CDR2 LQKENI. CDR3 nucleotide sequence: TGTGCCAGCTCACCAACAGGAGTAGCGGGAGGAGATACGCAGTATTTT. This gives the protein CASSPTGVAGGDTQYF.

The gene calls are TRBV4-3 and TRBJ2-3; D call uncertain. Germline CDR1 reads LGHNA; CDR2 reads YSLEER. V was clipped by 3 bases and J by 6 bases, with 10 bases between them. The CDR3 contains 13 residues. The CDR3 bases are TGCGCCAGCAGCCAGGCTGAAACGGATACGCAGTATTTT. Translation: CASSQAETDTQYF.

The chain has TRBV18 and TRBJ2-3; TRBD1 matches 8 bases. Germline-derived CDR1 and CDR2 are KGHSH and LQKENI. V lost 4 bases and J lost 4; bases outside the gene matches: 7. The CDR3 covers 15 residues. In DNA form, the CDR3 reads TGTGCCAGCTCACGAGCAACAGGGGGTGCAGATACGCAGTATTTT. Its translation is CASSRATGGADTQYF.

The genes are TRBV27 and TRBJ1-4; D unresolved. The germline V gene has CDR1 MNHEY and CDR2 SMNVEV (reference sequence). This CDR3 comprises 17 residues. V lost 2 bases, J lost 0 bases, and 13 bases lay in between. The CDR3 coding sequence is TGTGCCAGCAGTTTAATGTTGGACGGGACAACTAATGAAAAACTGTTTTTT. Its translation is CASSLMLDGTTNEKLFF.

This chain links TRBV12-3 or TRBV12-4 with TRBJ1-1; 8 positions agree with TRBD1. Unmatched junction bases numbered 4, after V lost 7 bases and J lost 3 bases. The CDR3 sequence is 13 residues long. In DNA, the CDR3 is TGTGCCAGCAAACAACAGGGGGACACTGAAGCTTTCTTT. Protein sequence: CASKQQGDTEAFF.

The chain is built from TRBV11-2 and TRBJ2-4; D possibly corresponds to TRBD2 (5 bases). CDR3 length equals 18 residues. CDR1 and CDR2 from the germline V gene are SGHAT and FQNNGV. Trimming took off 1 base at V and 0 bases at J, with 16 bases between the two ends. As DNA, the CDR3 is TGTGCCAGCAGCTTAGTTTCCCTCAGCGGCGTAGCCAAAAACATTCAGTACTTC. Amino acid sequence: CASSLVSLSGVAKNIQYF.

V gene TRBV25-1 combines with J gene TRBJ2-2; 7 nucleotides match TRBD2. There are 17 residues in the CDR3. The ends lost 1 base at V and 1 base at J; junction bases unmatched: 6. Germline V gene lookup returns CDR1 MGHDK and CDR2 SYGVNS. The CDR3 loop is CASSEWEGGGNTGELFF. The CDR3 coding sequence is TGTGCCAGCAGTGAATGGGAGGGAGGTGGGAACACCGGGGAGCTGTTTTTT.

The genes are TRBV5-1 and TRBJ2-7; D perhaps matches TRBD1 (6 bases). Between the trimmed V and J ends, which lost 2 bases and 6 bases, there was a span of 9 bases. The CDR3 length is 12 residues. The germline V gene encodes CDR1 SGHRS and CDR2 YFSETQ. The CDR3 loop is CASSFTGTEQYF. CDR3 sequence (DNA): TGCGCCAGCAGCTTTACAGGGACCGAGCAGTACTTC.

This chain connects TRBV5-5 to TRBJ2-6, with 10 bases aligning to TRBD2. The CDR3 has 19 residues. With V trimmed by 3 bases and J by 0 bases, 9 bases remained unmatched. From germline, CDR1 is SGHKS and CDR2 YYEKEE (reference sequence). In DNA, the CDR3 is TGTGCCAGCAGCTATGCAATAGCGGGGGGATTCTCTGGGGCCAACGTCCTGACTTTC. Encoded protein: CASSYAIAGGFSGANVLTF.

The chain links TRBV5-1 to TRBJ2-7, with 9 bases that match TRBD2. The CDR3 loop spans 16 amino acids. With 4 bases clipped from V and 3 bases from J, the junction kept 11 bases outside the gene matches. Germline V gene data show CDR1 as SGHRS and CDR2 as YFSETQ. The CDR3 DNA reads TGCGCCAGCAGCCCTACCCTTAGCGGGAGTGGCTACGAGCAGTACTTC. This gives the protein CASSPTLSGSGYEQYF.

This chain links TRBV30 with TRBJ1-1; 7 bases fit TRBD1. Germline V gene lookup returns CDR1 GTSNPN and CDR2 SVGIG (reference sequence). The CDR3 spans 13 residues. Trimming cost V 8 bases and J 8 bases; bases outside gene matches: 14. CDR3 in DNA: TGTGCCAGAACAGGGGCAGCCACGGCGGAAGCTTTCTTT. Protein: CARTGAATAEAFF. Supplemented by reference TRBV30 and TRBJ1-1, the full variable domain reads SQTIHQWPATLVQPVGSPLSLECTVEGTSNPNLYWYRQAAGRGLQLLFYSVGIGQISSEVPQNLSASRPQDRQFILSSKKLLLSDSGFYLCARTGAATAEAFFGQGTRLTVV.

CDR3: CASSQEQGNQPQHF. CDR3 nucleotides: TGTGCCAGCAGCCAAGAACAGGGCAATCAGCCCCAGCATTTT. The chain has TRBV3-1 (or the pseudogene TRBV3-2) and TRBJ1-5; possible D gene TRBD1, 5 bases. The CDR3 totals 14 residues. Germline CDR1 is LGHDT and CDR2 is YNNKEL (reference sequence). Between the trimmed V and J ends, which lost 0 bases and 2 bases, there was a span of 5 bases.